This paragraph reports one TCR beta chain. This clonotype was seen repeatedly, ten times or more. What antigen it recognizes has not been identified. No quality values exist for individual bases; no much larger clone is one base distant. CDR1 and CDR2, looked up from the germline V gene (reference sequence), are SEHNR and FQNEAQ. The CDR3, from cysteine to phenylalanine, totals 15 residues. Only the CDR3 region is kept as DNA, spanning 45 bases read in frame from base 1. V loses 8 bases of germline sequence and J loses 0 bases, and the interval between the two ends is 16 bases. The sample comes from a study of T cells in Graves' hyperthyroidism and ophthalmopathy (dated by TCRdb to the late 2010s). Background for the entire study: Peripheral blood was collected at initial diagnosis, before any treatment. TCR V-J signatures able to tell the groups apart were searched for in a discovery cohort of approximately 95 patients, of whom roughly 42 had Graves' ophthalmopathy and 57 had stable Graves' hyperthyroidism. An independent validation cohort of under 20 hyperthyroidism patients and over 15 patients who later progressed to ophthalmopathy tested prospective prediction of ophthalmopathy. In more than five Graves' hyperthyroidism patients, the study also compared T-cell repertoires from thyroid tissue with T-cell repertoires from blood. TCR Vbeta CDR3 sequencing of 130 to 150 peripheral blood samples (roughly 41 ophthalmopathy, approximately 80 hyperthyroidism and approximately 17 progressor patients) is reported in the paper. For training and testing, the 80 to 100 patients in the discovery cohort were randomly divided in a 7:3 ratio. Once sampling was done, hyperthyroidism patients were given methimazole at a starting dose of 30 mg daily, whereas ophthalmopathy patients were given high-dose intravenous methylprednisolone.

The research as a whole found: Most expanded thyroid clonotypes (frequency above 0.001) were also detected in blood, a finding suggesting that blood repertoires may reflect thyroid immune responses. Ophthalmopathy was separated from stable hyperthyroidism by a 13 V-J signature model, with approximately 85% sensitivity and just over 81% specificity obtained in cross-validation and 80%/75% obtained in testing. No statistical method was used to set the sample size in advance, and investigators knew the group allocation. In validation, the model predicted progression to ophthalmopathy with 65% to 71% sensitivity and approximately 74% specificity, a median of around 6.6 months before onset.

Graves' hyperthyroidism was defined as stable when no progression to ophthalmopathy occurred over 18 months of follow-up. Hyperthyroidism patients were newly diagnosed, with disease duration under 2 months, and aged 18 to 65 years. Exclusion was applied to patients with uncontrolled infections, other autoimmune diseases, pregnancy or lactation. Diagnoses were established on the basis of clinical symptoms, serum thyroxine and TRAb, thyroid ultrasound, and orbital computed tomography. PBMCs were isolated from 10 ml of fresh peripheral blood by Ficoll-Paque density gradient centrifugation. Trizol reagent was used to extract total RNA, and RNA quality was then checked on an Agilent 2100 Bioanalyzer. TCR beta CDR3 regions were amplified from RNA transcripts. A first-round RT-PCR of the TCR CDR3 used the HTBI primer set with the Qiagen OneStep RT-PCR kit. Libraries were constructed in a second round of multiplex PCR, after which size selection and purification were carried out. Paired-end sequencing of the libraries was performed with 100 bp reads on an Illumina HiSeq2000. For the original study's pipeline: SOAPnuke was used to process the raw data, removing reads that contained adapters or uncalled bases, had a mean Phred below 15, or lacked an exact match to the constant primer or identifier. COPE v1.2.5 was used to merge high-quality paired reads, and clonotypes were defined as unique nucleotide sequences. Clonotypes were aligned to IMGT TRBV, TRBD and TRBJ reference segments using MiTCR v1.1. Only V-J combinations with frequency above 0.0001, covering 98% to 99.2% of repertoires, were analysed. A TCS score was defined as the ratio of F50 (clonal expansion) to E x V (chaos), with BLOSUM62-based TCRdist applied between CDR3 peptides within each V-J. Welch's t-statistics and random forest reduced 514 V-J features to 13, which were used in a naive Bayes classifier (R e1071). TCRdb redid the processing of the public reads, applying fastp at Q25 and MiXCR, and retained in-frame beta chains. Each CDR3 protein appears once, grouped with its most common genes and DNA. These V and J calls originate from TCRdb's pipeline instead of the authors' own analysis. In this sample the table shows under 350,000 distinct CDR3 sequences, around 20% of which occur a single time. Jointly, the top ten make up around 50% of the sample.

The sequenced sample consisted of blood. Recombination joined TRBV7-9 with TRBJ1-1; TRBD1 might be the D gene, on 6 matching bases. This TCR came from a woman in her 50s with Graves' hyperthyroidism. The CDR3 protein is CASVRGIWLNTEAFF. The DNA sequence reads TGTGCCAGCGTCAGGGGTATTTGGCTGAACACTGAAGCTTTCTTT. The variable domain in full, with residues beyond the CDR3 obtained from the reference TRBV7-9 and TRBJ1-1 genes, is DTGVSQNPRHKITKRGQNVTFRCDPISEHNRLYWYRQTLGQGPEFLTYFQNEAQLEKSRLLSDRFSAERPKGSFSTLEIQRTEQGDSAMYLCASVRGIWLNTEAFFGQGTRLTVV.